This TCR beta chain was documented in a study of control samples from healthy donors and cancer patients. CDR3 length equals 16 residues. Per germline, CDR1 SGHTA and CDR2 FQGNSA. The germline V and J ends were trimmed by 1 base and 1 base, with 13 bases remaining between them. This table comes from immunoSEQ multiplex PCR, and its TCRdb copy is limited to in-frame clones, with some not included. The table has roughly 40,000 clones, 80% to 95% seen once. The sample consisted of blood. This receptor was identified in a woman aged 45 to 65 in good health. The chain links TRBV7-2 to TRBJ1-1, with D maybe TRBD1 (6 bases). The CDR3 DNA follows: TGTGCCAGCAGCTTAGTAAGGACAGATAAGAACACTGAAGCTTTCTTT. Translating gives CASSLVRTDKNTEAFF. Looking up the rest from reference TRBV7-2 and TRBJ1-1 gives the full variable domain: GAGVSQSPSNKVTEKGKDVELRCDPISGHTALYWYRQSLGQGLEFLIYFQGNSAPDKSGLPSDRFSAERTGGSVSTLTIQRTQQEDSAVYLCASSLVRTDKNTEAFFGQGTRLTVV.